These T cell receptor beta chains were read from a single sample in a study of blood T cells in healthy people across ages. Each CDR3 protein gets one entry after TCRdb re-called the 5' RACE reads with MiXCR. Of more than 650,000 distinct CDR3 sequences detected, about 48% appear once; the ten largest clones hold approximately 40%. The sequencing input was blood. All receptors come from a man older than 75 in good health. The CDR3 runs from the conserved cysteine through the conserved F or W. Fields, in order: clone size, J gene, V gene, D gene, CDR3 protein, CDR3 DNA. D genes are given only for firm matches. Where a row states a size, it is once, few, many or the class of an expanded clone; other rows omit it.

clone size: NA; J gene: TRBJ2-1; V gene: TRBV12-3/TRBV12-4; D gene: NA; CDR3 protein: CASSTRRAVLETQFF; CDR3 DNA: TGTGCCAGCAGCACCAGACGGGCTGTGTTAGAGACCCAGTTCTTC
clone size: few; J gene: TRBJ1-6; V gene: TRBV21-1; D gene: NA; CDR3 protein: CASSKWRQAQNNSPLHF; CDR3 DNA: TGTGCCAGCAGCAAATGGAGGCAGGCCCAAAATAATTCACCCCTCCACTTT
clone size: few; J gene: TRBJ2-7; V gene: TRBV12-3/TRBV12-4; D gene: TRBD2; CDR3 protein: CASSLGLAGREQYF; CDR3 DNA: TGTGCCAGCAGTTTAGGACTAGCGGGACGTGAGCAGTACTTC
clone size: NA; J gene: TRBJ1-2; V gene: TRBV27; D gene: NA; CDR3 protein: CASSSPGTNYGYTF; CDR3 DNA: TGTGCCAGCAGTTCTCCCGGTACAAACTATGGCTACACCTTC
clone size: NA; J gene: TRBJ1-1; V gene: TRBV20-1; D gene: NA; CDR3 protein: CSAPDPMNTEAFF; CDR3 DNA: TGCAGTGCCCCGGACCCCATGAACACTGAAGCTTTCTTT
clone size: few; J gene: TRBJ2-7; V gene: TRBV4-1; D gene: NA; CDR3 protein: CASSHPGQNLYEQYF; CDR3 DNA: TGCGCCAGCAGCCACCCGGGGCAGAACCTCTACGAGCAGTACTTC
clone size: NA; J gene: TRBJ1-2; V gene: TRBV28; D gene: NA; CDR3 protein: CASSSDGASYGYTF; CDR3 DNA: TGTGCCAGCAGTTCAGACGGGGCGAGTTATGGCTACACCTTC
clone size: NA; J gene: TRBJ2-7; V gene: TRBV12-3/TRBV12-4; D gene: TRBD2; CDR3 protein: CASSLRREYPYEQYF; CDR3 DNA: TGTGCCAGCAGTTTACGGCGGGAGTATCCCTACGAGCAGTACTTC
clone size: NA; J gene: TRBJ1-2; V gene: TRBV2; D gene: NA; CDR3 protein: CASRVGVYGYTF; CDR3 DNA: TGTGCCAGCAGGGTGGGGGTCTATGGCTACACCTTC
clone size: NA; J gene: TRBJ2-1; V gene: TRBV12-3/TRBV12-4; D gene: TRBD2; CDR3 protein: CASSSSGRSPWDEQFF; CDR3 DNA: TGTGCCAGCAGCTCTAGCGGGAGGTCCCCCTGGGATGAGCAGTTCTTC
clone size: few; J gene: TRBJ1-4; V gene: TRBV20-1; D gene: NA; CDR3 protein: CSASHRDGGVNEKLFF; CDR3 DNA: TGCAGTGCTAGCCACCGGGACGGGGGGGTTAATGAAAAACTGTTTTTT
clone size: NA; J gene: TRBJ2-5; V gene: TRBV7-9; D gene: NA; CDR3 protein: CASSFSDRRKTQYF; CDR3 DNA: TGTGCCAGCAGCTTCAGCGACAGGCGCAAGACCCAGTACTTC
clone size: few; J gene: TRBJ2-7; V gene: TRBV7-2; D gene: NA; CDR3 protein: CASSPPFGEQYF; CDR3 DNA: TGTGCCAGCAGCCCCCCCTTTGGCGAGCAGTACTTC